A selection of T cell receptor beta chains follows, all from one sample in a study. TCRdb passed the 5' RACE reads through MiXCR, listing each CDR3 protein once. The profile shows approximately 60,000 distinct CDR3 sequences, around 24% of them singletons. The sequencing sample was made of tumor-infiltrating Tregs sorted from the breast tumor. The origin of the receptors is a female donor with breast cancer. Each CDR3 is given with its conserved first and last residue. A D gene is named only where the DNA matches it firmly. Some rows have no size entry. The others give once, few or many, or a class for an expanded clone.

D gene	clone size	V gene	J gene	CDR3 DNA	CDR3 protein
TRBD2	once	TRBV7-2	TRBJ2-1	TGTGCCAGCCAACTAAAATCACTAGGGACTAGCGGGGGGAGCTCCTACAATGAGCAGTTCTTC	CASQLKSLGTSGGSSYNEQFF
-	many	TRBV10-3	TRBJ2-7	TGTGCCACCTCGGGGCAGGACCCTACGTTCGGGCAGTACTTC	CATSGQDPTFGQYF
TRBD2	-	TRBV10-3	TRBJ2-3	TGTGCCATCAGTGACCTGACTAGCGGGGGGGGGTATACGCAGTATTTT	CAISDLTSGGGYTQYF
-	-	TRBV13	TRBJ2-6	TGTGCCACCGGGCGCTCTGGGGCCAACGTCCTGACTTTC	CATGRSGANVLTF
TRBD2	-	TRBV6-6	TRBJ2-1	TGTGCCAGCAGTTACTCGATCCGGAGCGGGACTAGCAGATACAATGAGCAGTTCTTC	CASSYSIRSGTSRYNEQFF
TRBD2	once	TRBV5-1	TRBJ2-1	TGCGCCAGCGGCTTGGAGCTAGCGGGAGTGTTTAATGAGCAGTTCTTC	CASGLELAGVFNEQFF
-	-	TRBV12-3/TRBV12-4	TRBJ1-3	TGTGCCAGCAGTTTTAACCCGGAAGGTGGAAACACCATATATTTT	CASSFNPEGGNTIYF
-	-	TRBV20-1	TRBJ1-2	TGCAGCGCACAGGGTATTGGTGGCTACACCTTC	CSAQGIGGYTF
-	-	TRBV5-1	TRBJ1-1	TGCGCCAGCAGCTTCTCTGGCGGATTCCAGGGAGCTTTCTTT	CASSFSGGFQGAFF
-	few	TRBV12-3/TRBV12-4	TRBJ1-2	TGTGCCAGCAGTCGGTTCAGGGGAGGAAATGGCTACACCTTC	CASSRFRGGNGYTF
-	-	TRBV3-1	TRBJ2-3	TGTGCCAGCAGCCAAGGCAGGGAAGGTACGCAGTATTTT	CASSQGREGTQYF
-	many	TRBV20-1	TRBJ1-3	TGCAGTGCTAGAGATTACCAGGGGATTGGAAACACCATATATTTT	CSARDYQGIGNTIYF
TRBD2	few	TRBV20-1	TRBJ2-3	TGCAGTACGAAACGAGCGGGGGGCACAGATACGCAGTATTTT	CSTKRAGGTDTQYF
-	-	TRBV5-5	TRBJ2-7	TGTGCCGGCAGCTTGGATAGGACAGTAGGCTACGAGCAGTACTTC	CAGSLDRTVGYEQYF
TRBD1	-	TRBV2	TRBJ2-7	TGTGCCAGCAGCGTTACCGGGACAGGGGTGGTCGAGCAGTACTTC	CASSVTGTGVVEQYF
-	medium-sized	TRBV6-1	TRBJ2-7	TGTGCCAGCAGTGACCGGCGTTCCGAGCAGTACTTC	CASSDRRSEQYF
-	-	TRBV24-1	TRBJ2-3	TGTGCCACCAGTACGACAGGCGGCGGCACAGATACGCAGTATTTT	CATSTTGGGTDTQYF
TRBD2	-	TRBV2	TRBJ2-7	TGTGCCAGCACGGGACTAGCGGGGAGGGAGCAGTACTTC	CASTGLAGREQYF
TRBD1	-	TRBV7-3	TRBJ2-1	TGTGCCAGCAGCTACGACAGGGGGAATTACAATGAGCAGTTCTTC	CASSYDRGNYNEQFF
-	-	TRBV9	TRBJ1-2	TGTGCCAGCAGCACCACCGTGGGATTCGGCTACACCTTC	CASSTTVGFGYTF
-	-	TRBV4-3	TRBJ1-4	TGCGCCAGCAGCCAAGCCCCGGACCCTAATGAAAAACTGTTTTTT	CASSQAPDPNEKLFF
TRBD1	-	TRBV6-6	TRBJ2-5	TGTGCCAGCAGTCCGGACAGGGATCCGGAGACCCAGTACTTC	CASSPDRDPETQYF
TRBD2	few	TRBV30	TRBJ2-1	TGTGCCTGGAGTGGGGCTAGCGGGAGAGGGAATGAGCAGTTCTTC	CAWSGASGRGNEQFF
TRBD2	many	TRBV6-5	TRBJ2-7	TGTGCCAGCAGTTACAAAGCTAGCGGGACCCGGGCCTACGAGCAGTACTTC	CASSYKASGTRAYEQYF
-	few	TRBV9	TRBJ2-3	TGTGCCAGCAGCGGCTACGCCGGGACAGATACGCAGTATTTT	CASSGYAGTDTQYF
-	few	TRBV7-3	TRBJ2-5	TGTGCCAGCTCACCCGGGACGGATCAAGAGACCCAGTACTTC	CASSPGTDQETQYF
TRBD2	-	TRBV4-3	TRBJ2-5	TGCGCCAGCAGCCGCGGGGGGGGGGGAGAGACCCAGTACTTC	CASSRGGGGETQYF
-	many	TRBV12-3/TRBV12-4	TRBJ2-2	TGTGCCAGCACTCTCCCGGGGTCCAACACCGGGGAGCTGTTTTTT	CASTLPGSNTGELFF
-	many	TRBV7-9	TRBJ2-2	TGTGCCAGCAGCTTAGAGACCGGGGAGCTGTTTTTT	CASSLETGELFF
-	-	TRBV7-2	TRBJ2-7	TGTGCCAGCAGCTTAGTAGGCCAGGGGATGTACGAGCAGTACTTC	CASSLVGQGMYEQYF
TRBD1	few	TRBV28	TRBJ2-5	TGTGCCAGCAGTTTCGGGCCAAACCCTCCGGGACAGAGAATACAAGAGACCCAGTACTTC	CASSFGPNPPGQRIQETQYF
-	few	TRBV12-3/TRBV12-4	TRBJ1-1	TGTGCCAGCAGGTATAGATACACTGAAGCTTTCTTT	CASRYRYTEAFF
-	-	TRBV21-1	TRBJ2-5	TGTGCCAGCAGCCACGGGTCTCAAGAGACCCAGTACTTC	CASSHGSQETQYF
-	few	TRBV5-1	TRBJ1-2	TGCGCCAGCAGCTCGGGTGTGGATCGGAGCTACACCTTC	CASSSGVDRSYTF
TRBD2	-	TRBV7-3	TRBJ2-1	TGTGCCAGCAGCAGAGCGGGGGGGCAAATGTATGAGCAGTTCTTC	CASSRAGGQMYEQFF
TRBD1	-	TRBV30	TRBJ1-5	TGTGCCTGGAGTGGGACAGGGGAGCAGCGCCAGCATTTT	CAWSGTGEQRQHF
-	many	TRBV4-2	TRBJ2-5	TGTGCCAGCAGCCAGCGGACTAACCAAGAGACCCAGTACTTC	CASSQRTNQETQYF
-	-	TRBV4-1	TRBJ1-2	TGCGCCAGCAGCCGTGTAGGAATTGGGGGCTACACCTTC	CASSRVGIGGYTF
TRBD2	-	TRBV12-3/TRBV12-4	TRBJ2-5	TGTGCCAGCAGCTTCGGTCTGCTAGCGGGGATCCAAGAGACCCAGTACTTC	CASSFGLLAGIQETQYF
-	few	TRBV20-1	TRBJ2-5	TGCAGTGCTAAGGACCGCGGAGAGACCCAGTACTTC	CSAKDRGETQYF